Shown below are 27 T cell receptor beta chains from a single sample sequenced in a study of cytomegalovirus exposure and HLA in healthy donors. The study ran its PCR with 60 Vbeta and 13 Jbeta primers. Sequenced by immunoSEQ multiplex PCR; TCRdb stores in-frame clones only, minus some. The sample holds 250,000 to 350,000 clones, roughly 89% seen once. Sequencing was performed on PBMCs. All receptors come from a man aged 40-50 years in good health and CMV-seropositive.

The chain carries TRBV19 and TRBJ2-4, with D tentatively TRBD1 (7 bases). This CDR3 region has 16 residues. V gave up 5 bases and J gave up 0 bases, with 14 bases separating them. From germline, CDR1 is LNHDA and CDR2 SQIVND (reference sequence). This CDR3 reads CASSATGRLAKNIQYF. CDR3 DNA: TGTGCCAGTAGTGCGACAGGGAGGTTAGCCAAAAACATTCAGTACTTC. Complete variable domain (other parts from reference TRBV19 and TRBJ2-4): DGGITQSPKYLFRKEGQNVTLSCEQNLNHDAMYWYRQDPGQGLRLIYYSQIVNDFQKGDIAEGYSVSREKKESFPLTVTSAQKNPTAFYLCASSATGRLAKNIQYFGAGTRLSVL.

The V and J genes are TRBV5-4 and TRBJ2-2; 11 positions match TRBD2. The germline CDR1 and CDR2 sequences are SGHNT and YYREEE (reference sequence). The length of the CDR3 is 16 residues. The V segment lost 5 bases and the J segment 7 bases; nucleotides outside the gene matches: 10. The DNA for the CDR3 is TGTGCCAGCAGACCACTCGGGACTAGCGGTGGCGGGGAGCTGTTTTTT. It yields the protein CASRPLGTSGGGELFF.

V is TRBV7-8 and J is TRBJ1-1, with TRBD1 matching 10 bases. Trimming cost V 5 bases and J 5 bases; bases outside gene matches: 14. CDR1 is SGHVS, CDR2 FQNEAQ, per germline. There are 17 residues in the CDR3. CDR3 region: CASSLPLRDRGRTEAFF. The CDR3 DNA is TGTGCCAGCAGCCTACCCCTCCGGGACAGGGGACGGACTGAAGCTTTCTTT.

The rearrangement links TRBV5-8 to TRBJ1-1, with D maybe TRBD1 (6 bases). Germline CDR1 reads SGHTS; CDR2 reads YDEGEE. Trimming removed 4 bases from V and 3 bases from J, with 22 bases in between. CDR3 length equals 17 residues. The chain's CDR3 is CASSRQQGRRRDTEAFF. DNA of the CDR3: TGTGCCAGCAGCCGTCAACAGGGTAGGAGAAGGGACACTGAAGCTTTCTTT. The full variable domain, with the rest looked up from reference TRBV5-8 and TRBJ1-1, is EAGVTQSPTHLIKTRGQQATLRCSPISGHTSVYWYQQALGLGLQFLLWYDEGEERNRGNFPPRFSGRQFPNYSSELNVNALELEDSALYLCASSRQQGRRRDTEAFFGQGTRLTVV.

The chain couples TRBV7-3 to TRBJ2-7; 14 bases are a match to TRBD2. The CDR3 has 21 amino acids. In germline, CDR1 is SGHTA, CDR2 FQGTGA. Trimming took 5 bases from V and 3 from J; bases not matched to a gene: 21. DNA of the CDR3: TGTGCCAGCAGCCTCCACAGGACTAGCGGGAGGACCCCCCCTACGATCTACGAGCAGTACTTC. Residues: CASSLHRTSGRTPPTIYEQYF.

This chain links TRBV19 with TRBJ2-3; no definite D call. The CDR3 contains 12 residues. V was clipped by 5 bases and J by 6 bases, with 9 bases between them. The germline CDR1 and CDR2 sequences are LNHDA and SQIVND (reference sequence). DNA of the CDR3: TGTGCCAGTAGTCCCTATCGGGATACGCAGTATTTT. It is translated as CASSPYRDTQYF.

CDR3 nucleotide sequence: TGTGCCAGCAGTTACTCGCTTAGCGGGATCACCGGGGAGCTGTTTTTT. Translating it yields CASSYSLSGITGELFF. The chain uses TRBV6-6 and TRBJ2-2; 8 bases align to TRBD2. Per the germline V gene, CDR1 is MNHNY and CDR2 is SVGAGI (reference sequence). With 0 bases clipped from V and 4 bases from J, the junction kept 4 bases outside the gene matches. The CDR3 has 16 residues.

The V call is TRBV27, the J call TRBJ2-7; 8 bases match TRBD1. V shed 2 bases and J 4 bases; nucleotides not matched to a gene: 7. Germline-derived CDR1 and CDR2 are MNHEY and SMNVEV (reference sequence). The CDR3 length is 15 residues. The CDR3 DNA sequence: TGTGCCAGCAGTTTAGGACAGGGAAGTCTATACGAGCAGTACTTC. It translates to CASSLGQGSLYEQYF.

The chain uses TRBV28 and TRBJ2-3, with 10 bases lining up with TRBD2. Germline CDR1 reads MDHEN; CDR2 reads SYDVKM. V lost 6 bases to trimming and J lost 4 bases; unmatched junction nucleotides: 16. The CDR3 loop spans 18 amino acids. The CDR3 nucleotides are TGTGCCAGCAGAACCCCGGGACTAGCGAGCCCCCCCGCAGATACGCAGTATTTT. The encoded protein is CASRTPGLASPPADTQYF. Combining the CDR3 with reference TRBV28 and TRBJ2-3 gives the whole variable domain DVKVTQSSRYLVKRTGEKVFLECVQDMDHENMFWYRQDPGLGLRLIYFSYDVKMKEKGDIPEGYSVSREKKERFSLILESASTNQTSMYLCASRTPGLASPPADTQYFGPGTRLTVL.

V and J are TRBV28 and TRBJ2-5; D remains ambiguous. The CDR3 is 12 amino acids. Germline V CDR1 and CDR2: MDHEN, SYDVKM. V was trimmed by 4 bases and J by 5 bases, leaving 8 bases between them. The CDR3 spells CASSSSPETQYF. The CDR3 bases are TGTGCCAGCAGTTCGAGTCCCGAGACCCAGTACTTC.

The chain combines TRBV11-3 with TRBJ2-1; no reliable D call. The CDR3 spans 12 residues. Germline V gives CDR1 SGHNT, CDR2 YENEEA. V lost 1 base to trimming and J lost 5 bases, with 3 bases between them. The CDR3 sequence: CASSLADNEQFF. The CDR3 nucleotides are TGTGCCAGCAGCTTAGCCGACAATGAGCAGTTCTTC.

This sequence joins TRBV4-1 and TRBJ2-7, with TRBD2 matching 13 bases. Germline values: CDR1 MGHRA, CDR2 YSYEKL. The CDR3 consists of 15 residues. J gave up 3 bases and V 5 bases, and 4 bases lay outside the gene matches. The CDR3, as DNA: TGCGCCAGCAGCGAACGACTAGCGGGAGGCTACGAGCAGTACTTC. It specifies CASSERLAGGYEQYF.

The chain links TRBV13 to TRBJ2-2; 10 positions match TRBD1. Germline loops: CDR1 PRHDT, CDR2 FYEKMQ (reference sequence). V lost 3 bases to trimming and J lost 5 bases; unmatched junction nucleotides: 3. The CDR3 contains 15 residues. This chain's CDR3 is CASSLGQGITGELFF. CDR3 bases: TGTGCCAGCAGCTTGGGACAGGGGATTACCGGGGAGCTGTTTTTT.

This chain connects TRBV19 to TRBJ1-2; D is possibly TRBD1 (6 bases). V gave up 5 bases and J gave up 8 bases, with 15 bases separating them. From germline, CDR1 is LNHDA and CDR2 SQIVND (reference sequence). This CDR3 has 13 residues. The chain's CDR3 is CASSGQGNQGYTF. Here the CDR3 DNA reads TGTGCCAGTAGTGGTCAGGGGAATCAGGGCTACACCTTC.

The chain recombines TRBV15 with TRBJ2-7, with 7 bases fitting TRBD1. This CDR3 contains 15 residues. Germline assignment: CDR1 LNHNV and CDR2 YYDKDF (reference sequence). The J segment lost 4 bases and the V segment lost 5 bases, leaving 11 bases of the junction unmatched. CDR3 sequence (DNA): TGTGCCACCAGCGGGAAGACAGGGAACCTATACGAGCAGTACTTC. It is translated as CATSGKTGNLYEQYF.

The chain employs TRBV6-1 and TRBJ2-3; 9 positions agree with TRBD2. Trimming at V came to 3 bases and at J to 2 bases, leaving 3 bases not matched to a gene. The CDR3 extends over 15 amino acids. Germline V lookup: CDR1 MNHNS, CDR2 SASEGT. The CDR3 is CASSESSGTTDTQYF. The CDR3 region has the DNA TGTGCCAGCAGTGAGTCTAGCGGGACCACAGATACGCAGTATTTT.

The V and J genes are TRBV28 and TRBJ2-6; TRBD1 agrees at 12 bases. Germline V CDR1 and CDR2: MDHEN, SYDVKM. V dropped 8 bases and J dropped 4; count of bases not matched to a gene: 6. The CDR3 is 16 amino acids. This CDR3 is CASRDRGRRGANVLTF. Written as DNA, the CDR3 is TGTGCCAGCCGGGACAGGGGGCGAAGAGGGGCCAACGTCCTGACTTTC.

The V call is TRBV9, the J call TRBJ2-7; the D gene is possibly TRBD2 (5 bases). This CDR3 contains 14 residues. V lost 0 bases to trimming and J lost 5 bases, with 12 bases between them. Germline lookup yields CDR1 SGDLS and CDR2 YYNGEE. This CDR3 is CASSVGESGHEQYF. CDR3 bases: TGTGCCAGCAGCGTAGGGGAGTCCGGCCACGAGCAGTACTTC.

J is TRBJ2-7 and V is TRBV6-1; TRBD2 aligns across 7 bases. The germline gives CDR1 MNHNS, CDR2 SASEGT. The CDR3 has 13 residues. The V and J ends lost 4 bases and 7 bases, in that order; junction bases with no gene match: 7. Here the CDR3 reads CASSATLAREQYF. CDR3 nucleotides: TGTGCCAGCAGTGCCACACTAGCGAGGGAGCAGTACTTC.

The chain carries TRBV7-2 and TRBJ2-5; 11 bases fit TRBD2. With V trimmed by 6 bases and J by 5 bases, 5 bases remained unmatched. CDR1 is SGHTA, CDR2 FQGNSA, per germline. The CDR3 is made up of 14 amino acids. The CDR3 DNA sequence: TGTGCCAGCAGTCGACTAGCGGGACGGGAGACCCAGTACTTC. Its protein product is CASSRLAGRETQYF.

The rearrangement uses TRBV2 and TRBJ2-7, with 9 nucleotides matching TRBD1. This CDR3 is 15 amino acids long. The trim removed 10 bases at V and 2 bases at J, leaving 12 bases unmatched. Germline CDR1 SNHLY, CDR2 FYNNEI. The CDR3 coding sequence is TGTGCCATCTACCCCCCGGGACAGGGAGCCTACGAGCAGTACTTC. This gives the protein CAIYPPGQGAYEQYF.

This chain connects TRBV9 to TRBJ2-1, with TRBD2 matching 11 bases. The length of the CDR3 is 15 residues. The V gene end was trimmed by 0 bases and the J gene end by 7 bases; junction bases not matched to a gene: 3. Germline CDR1 reads SGDLS; CDR2 reads YYNGEE. For the CDR3, the DNA is TGTGCCAGCAGCGTAGATAGCGGGAGGGTGAATGAGCAGTTCTTC. Protein product: CASSVDSGRVNEQFF.

V and J are TRBV7-9 and TRBJ2-7; possibly TRBD1 for D (6 bases). CDR1 is SEHNR and CDR2 is FQNEAQ in the germline V gene (reference sequence). The V and J ends lost 4 bases and 3 bases respectively, with 13 bases between them. The CDR3 totals 14 residues. CDR3 sequence reads: CASSSSGTLYEQYF. As DNA, the CDR3 is TGTGCCAGCAGCTCGTCCGGGACACTCTACGAGCAGTACTTC.

The CDR3 is CSVVQGDSYSNQPQHF. The CDR3, as DNA: TGCAGCGTTGTCCAGGGGGATTCCTATAGCAATCAGCCCCAGCATTTT. The chain has TRBV29-1 and TRBJ1-5; TRBD1 aligns across 7 bases. Per the germline V gene, CDR1 is SQVTM and CDR2 is ANQGSEA. The CDR3 has 16 amino acids. Unmatched junction bases numbered 9, after V lost 4 bases and J lost 0 bases.

Here the CDR3 reads CASSSPRLAAYNEQFF. DNA of the CDR3: TGTGCCAGCAGCTCGCCCCGACTAGCCGCCTACAATGAGCAGTTCTTC. The chain joins TRBV5-4 to TRBJ2-1; TRBD2 agrees at 7 bases. The V and J ends lost 3 bases and 2 bases, in that order; junction bases with no gene match: 8. Germline V gene data show CDR1 as SGHNT and CDR2 as YYREEE (reference sequence). The CDR3 contains 16 residues.

The chain recombines TRBV18 with TRBJ2-1, with 10 bases fitting TRBD2. J lost 5 bases, V lost 3 bases, and 4 bases had no gene match. Looked up from germline, CDR1 is KGHSH and CDR2 is LQKENI. The CDR3 sequence is 15 residues long. CDR3 coding DNA: TGTGCCAGCTCACCCCTAGCGGGAGTTAACAATGAGCAGTTCTTC. Its translation: CASSPLAGVNNEQFF.

The rearrangement uses TRBV7-9 and TRBJ2-3; 7 bases line up with TRBD2. Germline values: CDR1 SEHNR, CDR2 FQNEAQ (reference sequence). The CDR3 covers 13 residues. Trimming cost V 7 bases and J 6 bases; bases outside gene matches: 7. The CDR3 loop reads CASTSGGADTQYF. The CDR3 DNA follows: TGTGCCAGCACTAGCGGTGGGGCGGATACGCAGTATTTT.